Listed here are 29 T cell receptor beta chains from one sample, sequenced in a study of control samples from healthy donors and cancer patients. Clones were read by immunoSEQ multiplex PCR, and TCRdb kept only the in-frame ones, dropping some. The sample lists fewer than 200,000 clones; 80% to 95% were seen once. What was sequenced was blood. The origin of the receptors is a woman aged 55-69 years in good health.

V usage is TRBV6-5 and J usage is TRBJ2-3; D is ambiguous. V lost 4 bases, J lost 2 bases, and 7 bases lay in between. The CDR3 totals 13 residues. CDR1 and CDR2 from the germline V gene are MNHEY and SVGAGI. The CDR3 nucleotides are TGTGCCAGCAGTTCTGTTAACACAGATACGCAGTATTTT. Amino acids: CASSSVNTDTQYF.

This clone came up once. This sequence joins TRBV9 and TRBJ1-2; D ambiguous. V lost 3 bases and J 8 bases, leaving 11 bases between the germline ends. The CDR3 sequence is 12 residues long. From germline, CDR1 is SGDLS and CDR2 YYNGEE. The CDR3 here is CASSGGGGGYTF. CDR3 DNA: TGTGCCAGCAGCGGCGGAGGAGGCGGCTACACCTTC.

The chain uses TRBV3-1 (or the pseudogene TRBV3-2) and TRBJ1-2; D may be TRBD1 (5 bases). The ends were cut back, 5 bases at V and 1 base at J, with 8 bases in the middle. This CDR3 spans 13 amino acids. Germline lookup yields CDR1 LGHDT and CDR2 YNNKEL (reference sequence). The CDR3 loop reads CASSFGHNYGYTF. The CDR3 DNA reads as TGTGCCAGCAGCTTCGGACATAACTATGGCTACACCTTC.

J is TRBJ2-5 and V is TRBV9; D might be TRBD1 or TRBD2, each matching 5 bases. The CDR3 is 13 residues long. V lost 4 bases to trimming and J lost 4 bases, with 11 bases between them. Germline assignment: CDR1 SGDLS and CDR2 YYNGEE. The CDR3 DNA reads as TGTGCCAGCAGCCTCCAGAGGGGAGAGACCCAGTACTTC. It codes for CASSLQRGETQYF.

This sequence joins TRBV6-5 and TRBJ1-4; 9 bases line up with TRBD1. The CDR3 loop spans 15 amino acids. The J segment lost 4 bases and the V segment lost 6 bases, leaving 6 bases of the junction unmatched. Germline V gene sequence: CDR1 MNHEY, CDR2 SVGAGI. CDR3 region: CASRGTGILNEKLFF. For the CDR3, the DNA is TGTGCCAGCAGGGGGACAGGGATACTTAATGAAAAACTGTTTTTT.

J is TRBJ1-1 and V is TRBV7-3; a weak D match, TRBD1 (6 bases). V lost 5 bases and J lost 0, with 13 bases in between. This CDR3 comprises 15 residues. Looked up from germline, CDR1 is SGHTA and CDR2 is FQGTGA. Here the CDR3 DNA reads TGTGCCAGCAGCGTGACAGGAGGTATGAACACTGAAGCTTTCTTT. Its translation: CASSVTGGMNTEAFF.

The chain is built from TRBV19 and TRBJ1-3; 9 nucleotides agree with TRBD1. Germline CDR1 reads LNHDA; CDR2 reads SQIVND (reference sequence). J lost 0 bases, V lost 5 bases, and 5 bases had no gene match. This CDR3 spans 16 amino acids. The CDR3 DNA follows: TGTGCCAGTAGTTCGGGACAGGGCCGCTCTGGAAACACCATATATTTT. This translates into CASSSGQGRSGNTIYF.

This clone was picked up one time. The chain is built from TRBV15 and TRBJ2-7, with TRBD1 identical over 7 bases. V trimming: 0 bases; J trimming: 2 bases; junction bases outside the gene matches: 13. Germline V gene data show CDR1 as LNHNV and CDR2 as YYDKDF (reference sequence). This CDR3 is built from 18 residues. Here the CDR3 reads CATSRDKGDSSYPYEQYF. The CDR3, as DNA: TGTGCCACCAGCAGAGATAAGGGGGACAGTTCGTATCCCTACGAGCAGTACTTC.

The CDR3 loop is CASNLSGGTYEQYF. CDR3 sequence (DNA): TGTGCCAGCAATTTAAGCGGGGGGACCTACGAGCAGTACTTC. V usage is TRBV7-2 and J usage is TRBJ2-7, with TRBD2 identical over 9 bases. V lost 7 bases and J lost 2; bases outside the gene matches: 6. The CDR3 covers 14 residues. CDR1 is SGHTA, CDR2 FQGNSA, per germline.

This chain uses TRBV10-3 with TRBJ1-5, with D hard to call. V shed 3 bases and J shed 0 bases, with 12 bases lying between them. This CDR3 spans 16 amino acids. Germline loops: CDR1 ENHRY, CDR2 SYGVKD. The CDR3: CAISESRQYSNQPQHF. Here the CDR3 DNA reads TGTGCCATCAGTGAAAGTAGGCAGTATAGCAATCAGCCCCAGCATTTT.

The chain links TRBV5-1 to TRBJ1-2; a weak D match, TRBD1 (5 bases). Germline V CDR1 and CDR2: SGHRS, YFSETQ. The CDR3 runs to 13 residues. V dropped 4 bases and J dropped 5 bases, with 12 bases sitting between them. CDR3 nucleotide sequence: TGCGCCAGCAGCCGGGACTCACTTTATGGCTACACCTTC. Protein sequence: CASSRDSLYGYTF.

The gene calls are TRBV11-2 and TRBJ1-1; D is ambiguous. Between the trimmed V and J ends, which lost 7 bases and 9 bases, there was a span of 12 bases. This CDR3 comprises 11 residues. Germline V gene data show CDR1 as SGHAT and CDR2 as FQNNGV. The CDR3 protein is CASTLPGKAFF. In DNA, the CDR3 is TGTGCCAGCACCCTCCCGGGGAAAGCTTTCTTT. The full variable domain, with the rest looked up from reference TRBV11-2 and TRBJ1-1, is EAGVAQSPRYKIIEKRQSVAFWCNPISGHATLYWYQQILGQGPKLLIQFQNNGVVDDSQLPKDRFSAERLKGVDSTLKIQPAKLEDSAVYLCASTLPGKAFFGQGTRLTVV.

The chain recombines TRBV10-3 with TRBJ1-6; 7 nucleotides agree with TRBD1. The trim removed 5 bases at V and 7 bases at J, leaving 2 bases unmatched. Germline V gene lookup returns CDR1 ENHRY and CDR2 SYGVKD. There are 13 residues in the CDR3. CDR3 coding DNA: TGTGCCATCAGTCCGGGACAGAATTCACCCCTCCACTTT. Its protein product is CAISPGQNSPLHF.

The V and J genes are TRBV10-3 and TRBJ2-1, with 8 bases lining up with TRBD1. The V segment lost 0 bases and the J segment 5 bases; nucleotides outside the gene matches: 0. The CDR3 contains 14 residues. Germline CDR1 is ENHRY and CDR2 is SYGVKD. The CDR3 DNA follows: TGTGCCATCAGTGAGTCGACAGGGGACAATGAGCAGTTCTTC. The encoded protein is CAISESTGDNEQFF.

The chain joins TRBV5-1 to TRBJ1-3, with D unresolved. V gave up 0 bases and J gave up 4 bases, with 11 bases separating them. Per the germline V gene, CDR1 is SGHRS and CDR2 is YFSETQ. The CDR3 extends over 15 amino acids. CDR3 DNA: TGCGCCAGCAGCTTGGGGGAATCCCCCGGAAACACCATATATTTT. Encoded protein: CASSLGESPGNTIYF.

The gene calls are TRBV6-1 and TRBJ2-7, with TRBD1 matching 10 bases. The trim removed 3 bases at V and 4 bases at J, leaving 3 bases unmatched. Per germline, CDR1 MNHNS and CDR2 SASEGT. This CDR3 is 14 amino acids long. CDR3 bases: TGTGCCAGCAGTGAGTTGGACAGGGGGTACGAGCAGTACTTC. This encodes CASSELDRGYEQYF.

The sample holds one count of this clone. The J gene is TRBJ1-4, the V gene TRBV4-1; D not certain. The CDR3 runs to 15 residues. From germline, CDR1 is MGHRA and CDR2 YSYEKL. Trimming cost V 5 bases and J 0 bases, with 10 bases left between them. The CDR3 DNA sequence: TGCGCCAGCAGCTATAGACAAGCAACTAATGAAAAACTGTTTTTT. Residues: CASSYRQATNEKLFF.

V usage is TRBV14 and J usage is TRBJ1-5; D remains unclear. CDR3 length: 16 residues. Per the germline V gene, CDR1 is SGHDN and CDR2 is FVKESK. The germline V and J ends were trimmed by 6 bases and 1 base, with 16 bases remaining between them. The DNA of the CDR3 is TGTGCCAGCAGTCAGCGGTACAGTCGGAGCAATCAGCCCCAGCATTTT. Encoded protein: CASSQRYSRSNQPQHF.

This chain joins TRBV4-3 and TRBJ1-2, with D unresolved. The V gene lost 1 base and the J gene lost 8 bases, with 8 bases spanning the gap. The germline V gene has CDR1 LGHNA and CDR2 YSLEER. The CDR3 extends over 12 amino acids. CDR3 loop: CASSQGTGGYTF. In DNA, the CDR3 is TGCGCCAGCAGCCAAGGTACGGGAGGCTACACCTTC.

The rearrangement joins TRBV27 to TRBJ1-2; TRBD1 agrees at 10 bases. V dropped 3 bases and J dropped 5; count of bases not matched to a gene: 6. From germline, CDR1 is MNHEY and CDR2 SMNVEV (reference sequence). The CDR3 has 15 amino acids. In DNA form, the CDR3 reads TGTGCCAGCAGTTTCGACAGGGGGCTAGGTTATGGCTACACCTTC. Translated, it gives CASSFDRGLGYGYTF.

The chain joins TRBV19 to TRBJ2-3; TRBD2 matches at 9 bases. Trimming at V came to 5 bases and at J to 1 base, leaving 1 base not matched to a gene. The CDR3 extends over 14 amino acids. Looked up from germline, CDR1 is LNHDA and CDR2 is SQIVND (reference sequence). CDR3 in DNA: TGTGCCAGTAGTGCTAGCGGGGGCACAGATACGCAGTATTTT. It specifies CASSASGGTDTQYF.

The CDR3 is CASSSGQGGSYEQYF. The CDR3 coding sequence is TGCGCCAGCAGCTCAGGACAGGGGGGATCTTACGAGCAGTACTTC. The genes are TRBV5-1 and TRBJ2-7; 10 bases line up with TRBD1. The V gene end was trimmed by 3 bases and the J gene end by 4 bases; junction bases not matched to a gene: 7. This CDR3 comprises 15 residues. The V gene's germline CDR1 is SGHRS and CDR2 YFSETQ. Looking up the rest from reference TRBV5-1 and TRBJ2-7 gives the full variable domain: KAGVTQTPRYLIKTRGQQVTLSCSPISGHRSVSWYQQTPGQGLQFLFEYFSETQRNKGNFPGRFSGRQFSNSRSEMNVSTLELGDSALYLCASSSGQGGSYEQYFGPGTRLTVT.

The chain has TRBV9 and TRBJ2-2; 7 bases map to TRBD1. The trim removed 2 bases at V and 6 bases at J, leaving 10 bases unmatched. This CDR3 region has 16 residues. Looked up from germline, CDR1 is SGDLS and CDR2 is YYNGEE. DNA for the CDR3: TGTGCCAGCAGCGTCGCAGGGGGTCTTCATGCCGGGGAGCTGTTTTTT. Its translation is CASSVAGGLHAGELFF.

This chain joins TRBV2 and TRBJ1-4; D is perhaps TRBD1 (6 bases). Germline V lookup: CDR1 SNHLY, CDR2 FYNNEI. The CDR3 is 15 amino acids. Trimming pared 6 bases from V and 0 bases from J, leaving 11 bases between. The CDR3 is CASRPGVATNEKLFF. In DNA form, the CDR3 reads TGTGCCAGCAGGCCAGGGGTTGCAACTAATGAAAAACTGTTTTTT.

The J gene is TRBJ1-3, the V gene TRBV10-3; D ambiguous. The CDR3 consists of 14 residues. Germline CDR1 and CDR2: ENHRY and SYGVKD. V dropped 10 bases and J dropped 0 bases, with 13 bases sitting between them. The CDR3 protein is CATRPGISGNTIYF. The DNA for the CDR3 is TGTGCCACCCGCCCCGGTATCTCTGGAAACACCATATATTTT.

This chain connects TRBV13 to TRBJ2-3; no clear D gene. Germline CDR1 and CDR2: PRHDT and FYEKMQ (reference sequence). The CDR3 is 15 amino acids. V gave up 5 bases and J gave up 1 base, with 13 bases separating them. The CDR3 DNA follows: TGTGCCAGCAGCCAGGAGTGGGTCGGCACAGATACGCAGTATTTT. Translating it yields CASSQEWVGTDTQYF.

CDR3: CASRAGSYEQYF. The DNA of the CDR3 is TGTGCCAGTAGGGCGGGATCCTACGAGCAGTACTTC. The V gene is TRBV19, the J gene TRBJ2-7, with D possibly matching TRBD2 (6 bases). V was trimmed by 6 bases and J by 1 base, leaving 7 bases between them. The CDR3 covers 12 residues. The V gene's germline CDR1 is LNHDA and CDR2 SQIVND (reference sequence). The full variable domain, with the rest looked up from reference TRBV19 and TRBJ2-7, is DGGITQSPKYLFRKEGQNVTLSCEQNLNHDAMYWYRQDPGQGLRLIYYSQIVNDFQKGDIAEGYSVSREKKESFPLTVTSAQKNPTAFYLCASRAGSYEQYFGPGTRLTVT.

To note about this clone: In the same sample, other DNA sequences code for this CDR3. This chain links TRBV20-1 with TRBJ1-3; unclear D gene. V shed 0 bases and J shed 4 bases, with 1 base lying between them. CDR1 and CDR2 (germline): DFQATT, SNEGSKA (reference sequence). The length of the CDR3 is 11 residues. CDR3 in DNA: TGCAGTGCTAGAGAAGGAAACACCATATATTTT. It specifies CSAREGNTIYF.

This chain uses TRBV18 with TRBJ1-4; TRBD1 matches at 7 bases. V lost 4 bases and J lost 5; bases outside the gene matches: 1. The CDR3 totals 13 residues. CDR1 and CDR2 from the germline V gene are KGHSH and LQKENI. The CDR3 here is CASSRDRNEKLFF. The CDR3 nucleotides read TGTGCCAGCTCACGGGACAGAAATGAAAAACTGTTTTTT.